Below, 17 T cell receptor beta chains from the same sample are listed, as sequenced in a study of T cell responses to AZD1222 COVID-19 vaccine. Repertoires were generated with immunoSEQ multiplex PCR, while TCRdb's copy carries only in-frame clones and drops some. This table holds 110,000 to 150,000 clones, about 90% found once. The sample was peripheral blood, taken 28 days after the second AZD1222 dose. These receptors came from an adult who received the AZD1222 COVID-19 vaccine.

The chain joins TRBV7-9 to TRBJ1-5; unclear D gene. Trimming took 2 bases from V and 3 from J, leaving 8 bases between them. The CDR3 length is 14 residues. Germline CDR1 SEHNR, CDR2 FQNEAQ (reference sequence). The CDR3: CASSLSLINQPQHF. The CDR3 coding sequence is TGTGCCAGCAGCTTATCTTTAATCAATCAGCCCCAGCATTTT.

The rearrangement joins TRBV5-1 to TRBJ2-1; 11 positions agree with TRBD2. This CDR3 is built from 15 residues. Germline V gives CDR1 SGHRS, CDR2 YFSETQ. The junction had 5 bases not matched to a gene; V was cut back by 5 bases and J by 4 bases. CDR3 nucleotides: TGCGCCAGCAGGACCGGGACTAGCGGTTACAATGAGCAGTTCTTC. Residues: CASRTGTSGYNEQFF.

The genes are TRBV7-2 and TRBJ2-1; the match to TRBD2 covers 16 bases. This CDR3 has 19 amino acids. The germline V gene has CDR1 SGHTA and CDR2 FQGNSA. The ends lost 1 base at V and 3 bases at J; junction bases unmatched: 6. This CDR3 reads CASSLGRGLAGGFYNEQFF. The CDR3, as DNA: TGTGCCAGCAGCTTAGGGCGGGGACTAGCGGGAGGGTTCTACAATGAGCAGTTCTTC.

This chain connects TRBV24-1 to TRBJ2-1, with a possible D match to TRBD1 (6 bases). The CDR3 has 14 amino acids. V lost 5 bases and J lost 4, with 11 bases in between. Germline CDR1 and CDR2: KGHDR and SFDVKD. The CDR3 bases are TGTGCCACCAGTGTCACAGGGCTTTACAATGAGCAGTTCTTC. It specifies CATSVTGLYNEQFF.

The chain recombines TRBV15 with TRBJ1-6, with 8 bases identical to TRBD1. Germline CDR1 reads LNHNV; CDR2 reads YYDKDF (reference sequence). The CDR3 runs to 15 residues. The ends lost 0 bases at V and 6 bases at J; junction bases unmatched: 1. The CDR3 here is CATSRDTGGNSPLHF. The CDR3 DNA follows: TGTGCCACCAGCAGAGACACAGGGGGTAATTCACCCCTCCACTTT.

This clone has a handful of counts. The CDR3 loop is CASSENTGGVGYTF. The CDR3 DNA reads TGTGCCAGCAGCGAAAATACAGGGGGCGTTGGCTACACCTTC. This chain joins TRBV11-2 and TRBJ1-2; 9 bases are shared with TRBD1. Trimming at V came to 5 bases and at J to 7 bases, leaving 8 bases not matched to a gene. The CDR3 is 14 amino acids. Germline V gene sequence: CDR1 SGHAT, CDR2 FQNNGV.

V and J are TRBV4-3 and TRBJ1-5; D perhaps matches TRBD1 (5 bases). This CDR3 region has 15 residues. CDR1 is LGHNA, CDR2 YSLEER, per germline. V lost 0 bases to trimming and J lost 6 bases, with 12 bases between them. Here the CDR3 reads CASSQDRAGLQPQHF. The CDR3 DNA follows: TGCGCCAGCAGCCAAGATAGGGCAGGGCTTCAGCCCCAGCATTTT.

This chain uses TRBV28 with TRBJ2-4, with TRBD1 matching 7 bases. Trimming at V came to 4 bases and at J to 9 bases, leaving 9 bases not matched to a gene. This CDR3 has 14 residues. Germline V CDR1 and CDR2: MDHEN, SYDVKM. The CDR3 nucleotides are TGTGCCAGCAGTTCACAGGGGAAAGGGAGCATTCAGTACTTC. It yields the protein CASSSQGKGSIQYF.

V usage is TRBV2 and J usage is TRBJ2-7; TRBD1 agrees at 7 bases. V lost 6 bases to trimming and J lost 4 bases; unmatched junction nucleotides: 12. In germline, CDR1 is SNHLY, CDR2 FYNNEI. The CDR3 extends over 15 amino acids. The CDR3 loop is CASSAPGQSNYEQYF. CDR3 bases: TGTGCCAGCAGCGCCCCGGGACAGAGTAATTACGAGCAGTACTTC.

The chain employs TRBV5-7 and TRBJ2-1, with a tentative D call TRBD1 (6 bases). TRBV5-7 has ORF status, its function being uncertain. The CDR3 spans 18 residues. V lost 2 bases to trimming and J lost 0 bases, with 18 bases between them. The CDR3 DNA is TGTGCCAGCAGCTTTTCCGGGACACCAACCGACTCCTACAATGAGCAGTTCTTC. Protein: CASSFSGTPTDSYNEQFF.

CDR3 region: CASSLIGRVLYGYTF. The DNA for the CDR3 is TGTGCCAGCAGTCTTATCGGCAGAGTTTTATATGGCTACACCTTC. This rearrangement joins TRBV28 to TRBJ1-2; D unclear. Deletions cut 5 bases from V and 5 bases from J, with 18 bases between. The length of the CDR3 is 15 residues. The germline gives CDR1 MDHEN, CDR2 SYDVKM.

The V and J genes are TRBV9 and TRBJ1-2, with D tentatively TRBD1 (5 bases). The CDR3 length is 13 residues. Germline CDR1 reads SGDLS; CDR2 reads YYNGEE. V was shortened by 1 base and J by 1 base, with 5 bases between the two germline ends. The CDR3 DNA is TGTGCCAGCAGCGTACAGGGTAACTATGGCTACACCTTC. It encodes CASSVQGNYGYTF.

The rearrangement joins TRBV30 to TRBJ2-7; perhaps TRBD1 as D (6 bases). The CDR3 totals 13 residues. V lost 2 bases, J lost 2 bases, and 10 bases lay in between. Germline-derived CDR1 and CDR2 are GTSNPN and SVGIG (reference sequence). As DNA, the CDR3 is TGTGCCTGGAGTAGGGGGACCCCCTACGAGCAGTACTTC. This encodes CAWSRGTPYEQYF.

The chain carries TRBV12-3 or TRBV12-4 and TRBJ2-5, with D possibly being TRBD2 (5 bases). This CDR3 is built from 13 residues. Trimming pared 5 bases from V and 0 bases from J, leaving 7 bases between. The CDR3 here is CASSPGDQETQYF. The CDR3 DNA sequence: TGTGCCAGCAGTCCCGGGGACCAAGAGACCCAGTACTTC.

This rearrangement joins TRBV30 to TRBJ1-1; tentative D call: TRBD1 (5 bases). Germline-derived CDR1 and CDR2 are GTSNPN and SVGIG (reference sequence). Deletions cut 2 bases from V and 2 bases from J, with 12 bases between. The CDR3 consists of 14 residues. CDR3 DNA: TGTGCCTGGAGTAAATCAGGGAGAAACACTGAAGCTTTCTTT. It translates to CAWSKSGRNTEAFF.

V and J are TRBV30 and TRBJ2-7; the D gene is possibly TRBD2 (5 bases). The CDR3 extends over 14 amino acids. The V gene's germline CDR1 is GTSNPN and CDR2 SVGIG (reference sequence). The V and J ends lost 0 bases and 5 bases respectively, with 14 bases between them. CDR3 DNA: TGTGCCTGGAGTGTAGGTGGGAGAGGGCACGAGCAGTACTTC. Its protein is CAWSVGGRGHEQYF.

This rearrangement joins TRBV18 to TRBJ1-2; 7 bases line up with TRBD1. Germline CDR1 reads KGHSH; CDR2 reads LQKENI. CDR3 length: 12 amino acids. V dropped 4 bases and J dropped 4; count of bases not matched to a gene: 0. CDR3 sequence: CASSRDSYGYTF. Written as DNA, the CDR3 is TGTGCCAGCTCACGGGACAGCTATGGCTACACCTTC.